Listed below are T cell receptor beta chains from one sample, sequenced in a study of blood T cell dynamics during melanoma immunotherapy. Assay used: immunoSEQ multiplex PCR; TCRdb lists only in-frame clones, some missing. Of 10,000 to 13,000 clones in the sample, about 89% were seen once. The material sequenced was blood, taken from a patient treated with checkpoint blockade. These receptors were taken from a human donor with melanoma. CDR3s include the opening cysteine and the closing phenylalanine or tryptophan. The order of the fields is J gene, V gene, clone size, D gene, CDR3 DNA, CDR3 protein. A D gene is named only where the DNA matches it firmly. Clone sizes are given selectively: once, few, many, or a class where the clone is expanded.

J: TRBJ1-3
V: TRBV19
size: NA
D: NA
DNA: TGTGCCAGTAGTGATCGACGGCTCTCTGGAAACACCATATATTTT
CDR3: CASSDRRLSGNTIYF

J: TRBJ1-3
V: TRBV18
size: NA
D: NA
DNA: TGTGCCAGCTCACCAGACAGGACTCGCTCTGGAAACACCATATATTTT
CDR3: CASSPDRTRSGNTIYF

J: TRBJ1-1
V: TRBV7-2
size: once
D: NA
DNA: TGTGCCAGCAGCCTAAACCTCGGTACTGAAGCTTTCTTT
CDR3: CASSLNLGTEAFF

J: TRBJ1-5
V: TRBV7-2
size: NA
D: NA
DNA: TGTGCCAGCAGCACACAAGGGGGAAACAATCAGCCCCAGCATTTT
CDR3: CASSTQGGNNQPQHF

J: TRBJ2-5
V: TRBV5-6
size: NA
D: NA
DNA: TGTGCCAGCAGCTCCCAAGAGACCCAGTACTTC
CDR3: CASSSQETQYF

J: TRBJ2-1
V: TRBV5-1
size: once
D: TRBD1
DNA: TGCGCCACATCAAGTGGACAGGCGGACTACAATGAGCAGTTCTTC
CDR3: CATSSGQADYNEQFF

J: TRBJ2-1
V: TRBV7-2
size: once
D: TRBD1
DNA: TGTGCCAGCAGCCCCGGGACAGGGAGTGAGCAGTTCTTC
CDR3: CASSPGTGSEQFF

J: TRBJ1-3
V: TRBV5-1
size: once
D: NA
DNA: TGCGCCAGCAGCTTCGCAGGGTCCGGCTCTGGAAACACCATATATTTT
CDR3: CASSFAGSGSGNTIYF

J: TRBJ2-5
V: TRBV6-1
size: NA
D: NA
DNA: TGTGCCAGCAGTGGGGACACAGAGACCCAGTACTTC
CDR3: CASSGDTETQYF

J: TRBJ2-2
V: TRBV14
size: NA
D: TRBD1
DNA: TGTGCCAGCAGCCAAGTGAATTACAGGGGACCAAAGAACACCGGGGAGCTGTTTTTT
CDR3: CASSQVNYRGPKNTGELFF

J: TRBJ1-2
V: TRBV19
size: few
D: TRBD1
DNA: TGTGCCAGTAACTTCGACAGGGTTAACTATGGCTACACCTTC
CDR3: CASNFDRVNYGYTF

J: TRBJ2-7
V: TRBV7-2
size: NA
D: NA
DNA: TGTGCCAGCAGCCTAGGACGAACGGGCGAGCAGTACTTC
CDR3: CASSLGRTGEQYF

J: TRBJ1-1
V: TRBV7-2
size: NA
D: NA
DNA: TGTGCCAGCAGCCAGCTGGGCACTGAAGCTTTCTTT
CDR3: CASSQLGTEAFF

J: TRBJ2-1
V: TRBV6-1
size: NA
D: TRBD2
DNA: TGTGCCAGCAGTGAAGGGCGAGCGGGGGCCTACAATGAGCAGTTCTTC
CDR3: CASSEGRAGAYNEQFF

J: TRBJ2-2
V: TRBV10-1
size: NA
D: NA
DNA: TGCGCCAGCAGTGACGGGATCGGCGGGACCGGGGAGCTGTTTTTT
CDR3: CASSDGIGGTGELFF

J: TRBJ1-1
V: TRBV6-6
size: NA
D: TRBD1
DNA: TGTGCCAGCAGTTACCCCCAGGGGACAGCATACACTGAAGCTTTCTTT
CDR3: CASSYPQGTAYTEAFF

J: TRBJ2-7
V: TRBV19
size: NA
D: NA
DNA: TGTGCCAGTAGTTTGACAGGCACTTACGAGCAGTACTTC
CDR3: CASSLTGTYEQYF

J: TRBJ2-7
V: TRBV9
size: NA
D: NA
DNA: TGTGCCAGCAGCGTAGGTTCCGGGGGGCCCTACGAGCAGTACTTC
CDR3: CASSVGSGGPYEQYF

J: TRBJ2-4
V: TRBV6-6
size: NA
D: NA
DNA: TGTGCCAGCAGTTCTGCGGAGGGGGGAATTCAGTACTTC
CDR3: CASSSAEGGIQYF

J: TRBJ2-5
V: TRBV5-6
size: NA
D: NA
DNA: TGTGCCAGCAGCTCCGGGACCTTTTGGGAGACCCAGTACTTC
CDR3: CASSSGTFWETQYF

J: TRBJ1-6
V: TRBV2
size: NA
D: NA
DNA: TGTGCCAGCAGTGCCAGCCTGACCTATAATTCACCCCTCCACTTT
CDR3: CASSASLTYNSPLHF

J: TRBJ2-1
V: TRBV12-5
size: NA
D: TRBD2
DNA: TGTGCTAGTGGGTTCACCGGGACTAGCGGAAACAATGAGCAGTTCTTC
CDR3: CASGFTGTSGNNEQFF

J: TRBJ2-5
V: TRBV21-1
size: NA
D: NA
DNA: TGTGCCAGCAGCAGGAGGACAGGGAACCAAGAGACCCAGTACTTC
CDR3: CASSRRTGNQETQYF

J: TRBJ1-2
V: TRBV5-6
size: NA
D: TRBD1
DNA: TGTGCCAGCAGCTCCCCAGGGGGTATCTATGGCTACACCTTC
CDR3: CASSSPGGIYGYTF

J: TRBJ2-1
V: TRBV6-6
size: once
D: TRBD2
DNA: TGTGCCAGCAGTTATTCGACTAGCGACAATGAGCAGTTCTTC
CDR3: CASSYSTSDNEQFF

J: TRBJ1-1
V: TRBV7-2
size: NA
D: TRBD1
DNA: TGTGCCAGCAGCTTCCAGGGGGCGAACACTGAAGCTTTCTTT
CDR3: CASSFQGANTEAFF

J: TRBJ1-2
V: TRBV5-6
size: NA
D: NA
DNA: TGTGCCAGCAGCTCGGACAGCCGTAACTATGGCTACACCTTC
CDR3: CASSSDSRNYGYTF

J: TRBJ2-7
V: TRBV6-1
size: NA
D: TRBD1
DNA: TGTGCCAGCAGTGAATATAGACAGGGGGCTGAGGAGCAGTACTTC
CDR3: CASSEYRQGAEEQYF

J: TRBJ2-1
V: TRBV5-1
size: NA
D: TRBD2
DNA: TGCGCCAGCAGCTCCTCTAGCGGGGGATATAATGAGCAGTTCTTC
CDR3: CASSSSSGGYNEQFF